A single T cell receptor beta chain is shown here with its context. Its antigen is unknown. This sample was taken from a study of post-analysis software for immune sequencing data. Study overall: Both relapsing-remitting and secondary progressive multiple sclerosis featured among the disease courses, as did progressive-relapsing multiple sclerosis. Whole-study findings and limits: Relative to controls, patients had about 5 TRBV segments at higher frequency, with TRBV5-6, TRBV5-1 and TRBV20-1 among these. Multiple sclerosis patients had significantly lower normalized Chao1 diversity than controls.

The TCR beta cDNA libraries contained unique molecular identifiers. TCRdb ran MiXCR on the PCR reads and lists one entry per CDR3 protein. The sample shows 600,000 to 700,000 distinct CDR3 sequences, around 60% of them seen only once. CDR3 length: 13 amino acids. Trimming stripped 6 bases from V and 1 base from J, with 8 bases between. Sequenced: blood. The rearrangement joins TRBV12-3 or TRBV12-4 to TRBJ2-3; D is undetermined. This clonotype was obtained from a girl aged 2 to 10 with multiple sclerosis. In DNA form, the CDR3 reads TGTGCCAGCAGGGGTTCCGGCACAGATACGCAGTATTTT. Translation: CASRGSGTDTQYF.